This T cell receptor (beta chain) derives from a study of blood T cell repertoires in COVID-19. Profiling relied on immunoSEQ multiplex PCR, and the TCRdb table lists in-frame clones only, not all of them. The table has around 400,000 clones, 83% seen once. The CDR3 extends over 16 amino acids. V lost 1 base and J lost 2, with 12 bases in between. The germline gives CDR1 LNHDA, CDR2 SQIVND (reference sequence). The rearrangement joins TRBV19 to TRBJ2-1; D perhaps matches TRBD1 (6 bases). Sequenced: PBMCs or T cells enriched from blood (not recorded which). The sequence derives from a woman in her 50s who had recovered from COVID-19. This CDR3 is CASSIGGGITYNEQFF. CDR3 bases: TGTGCCAGTAGTATAGGTGGGGGCATCACCTACAATGAGCAGTTCTTC.